This is a list of T cell receptor beta chains from one sample in a study of radiotherapy plus CTLA-4 blockade in lung cancer. Only in-frame clones appear in the TCRdb table, and some are missing; sequencing was by immunoSEQ multiplex PCR. The sample records tens of thousands of clones, about 80% being singletons. The source material was peripheral blood, sampled from a patient treated with radiotherapy plus ipilimumab. Receptor source: a human donor with non-small cell lung cancer who had a complete response to radiotherapy plus ipilimumab. Each CDR3 is given with its conserved first and last residue. The order of the fields is J gene, D gene, V gene, clone size, CDR3 protein, CDR3 DNA. The D gene is left open where the match is weak. The size field is filled for only some rows; it gives once, few, many or a size class.

TRBJ2-1 | - | TRBV5-4 | - | CASSGRGTIYNEQFF | TGTGCCAGCAGCGGCCGCGGGACAATATACAATGAGCAGTTCTTC
TRBJ1-2 | TRBD1 | TRBV10-2 | - | CASRKLQGSGGYTF | TGCGCCAGCAGGAAATTACAGGGGTCTGGCGGCTACACCTTC
TRBJ2-5 | - | TRBV5-4 | - | CASSPTTTSQETQYF | TGTGCCAGCAGCCCAACCACGACTAGTCAAGAGACCCAGTACTTC
TRBJ2-3 | - | TRBV5-1 | - | CASSPRTADSTDTQYF | TGCGCCAGCAGCCCAAGGACGGCGGATAGCACAGATACGCAGTATTTT
TRBJ1-1 | TRBD1 | TRBV10-3 | - | CAIRRTGGVTEAFF | TGTGCCATCAGGAGGACAGGGGGCGTCACTGAAGCTTTCTTT
TRBJ1-2 | - | TRBV19 | - | CASSIGFWDLTDLNYGYTF | TGTGCCAGTAGTATAGGGTTTTGGGACCTTACAGACCTTAACTATGGCTACACCTTC
TRBJ2-2 | - | TRBV12-5 | - | CASGLVRGELFF | TGTGCTAGTGGTTTGGTACGCGGGGAGCTGTTTTTT
TRBJ2-5 | - | TRBV30 | - | CAWSRKGDQETQYF | TGTGCCTGGAGTCGGAAGGGGGACCAAGAGACCCAGTACTTC
TRBJ2-1 | TRBD2 | TRBV19 | - | CASSIELAGGGEQFF | TGTGCCAGTAGTATTGAACTAGCGGGAGGAGGTGAGCAGTTCTTC
TRBJ2-2 | TRBD1 | TRBV19 | - | CASSNHMTGGNTGELFF | TGTGCCAGTAGTAACCATATGACAGGGGGCAACACCGGGGAGCTGTTTTTT
TRBJ2-2 | - | TRBV10-1 | - | CASSESGTRSMFF | TGCGCCAGCAGTGAGTCGGGAACCAGAAGTATGTTTTTT
TRBJ1-4 | - | TRBV9 | - | CASSLGGEGEKLFF | TGTGCCAGCAGCCTAGGGGGAGAGGGTGAAAAACTGTTTTTT
TRBJ1-2 | TRBD1 | TRBV6-6 | - | CASISPGGGTYGYTF | TGTGCCAGCATTTCACCAGGGGGGGGGACCTATGGCTACACCTTC
TRBJ2-3 | TRBD2 | TRBV5-4 | - | CASSLWVAGNTDTQYF | TGTGCCAGCAGCTTGTGGGTAGCGGGGAACACAGATACGCAGTATTTT
TRBJ2-3 | - | TRBV5-1 | few | CASSTGHSEGTDTQYF | TGCGCCAGCAGCACAGGACACAGCGAGGGCACAGATACGCAGTATTTT
TRBJ2-3 | TRBD1 | TRBV11-3 | - | CASSYGTGHLSTDTQYF | TGTGCCAGCAGCTACGGGACAGGGCACCTAAGCACAGATACGCAGTATTTT
TRBJ2-2 | - | TRBV19 | once | CASSIQGMNTGELFF | TGTGCCAGTAGTATACAGGGGATGAACACCGGGGAGCTGTTTTTT
TRBJ1-6 | TRBD1 | TRBV6-5 | few | CASSSDRTRTLHF | TGTGCCAGCAGTTCGGACAGGACTAGGACCCTCCACTTT
TRBJ1-1 | - | TRBV2 | - | CASRESGEAFF | TGTGCCAGCAGGGAATCAGGGGAAGCTTTCTTT
TRBJ2-7 | - | TRBV10-1 | - | CASSSSTALGVGQYF | TGCGCCAGCAGCTCCTCGACAGCGCTCGGTGTTGGGCAGTACTTC
TRBJ1-1 | - | TRBV6-1 | - | CAASSRLEAFF | TGTGCCGCTTCCAGCCGACTTGAAGCTTTCTTT
TRBJ2-1 | - | TRBV18 | once | CASSPGVGEQFF | TGTGCCAGCTCACCAGGGGTGGGTGAGCAGTTCTTC
TRBJ1-5 | TRBD1 | TRBV30 | - | CAWSEGGTADYSNQPQHF | TGTGCCTGGAGTGAAGGAGGGACAGCCGATTATAGCAATCAGCCCCAGCATTTT
TRBJ2-4 | - | TRBV10-1 | - | CASSQSGGQNIQYF | TGCGCCAGCAGCCAGAGTGGGGGCCAAAACATTCAGTACTTC
TRBJ1-5 | - | TRBV6-5 | - | CASSYSVGWGQPQHF | TGTGCCAGCAGTTACTCGGTAGGTTGGGGTCAGCCCCAGCATTTT
TRBJ2-3 | - | TRBV6-5 | - | CASSAGTASQYF | TGTGCCAGCAGTGCCGGGACGGCGTCGCAGTATTTT
TRBJ2-5 | TRBD2 | TRBV5-1 | - | CASSQGLAVQETQYF | TGCGCCAGCAGCCAAGGACTAGCGGTCCAAGAGACCCAGTACTTC
TRBJ1-3 | - | TRBV9 | - | CASSVLGAGNTIYF | TGTGCCAGCAGCGTGTTGGGGGCTGGAAACACCATATATTTT